The 26 T cell receptor beta chains in this list originate from one sample, sequenced in a study of molecular identifiers for immune sequencing clone quantification. TCRdb reprocessed the PCR reads with MiXCR, giving one entry per CDR3 protein. Of about 640,000 distinct CDR3 sequences listed, approximately 20% are singletons. The specimen sequenced was naive CD8+ T cells from blood, with Jurkat cell RNA spiked in. Indicated subset: FACS-sorted CD8+CD4-CCR7+CD45RA+ naive T cells. Every receptor here comes from a human donor in good health. Some libraries in this study had Jurkat cell RNA spiked in.

The sample holds many counts of this clonotype. Written as DNA, the CDR3 is TGCGCCAGCAGCTCCGACTGGGGGGCCTACGAGCAGTACTTC. Protein: CASSSDWGAYEQYF. The V call is TRBV5-1, the J call TRBJ2-7; possibly TRBD2 for D (6 bases). V was trimmed by 3 bases and J by 2 bases, leaving 12 bases between them. This CDR3 is built from 14 residues. Germline-derived CDR1 and CDR2 are SGHRS and YFSETQ.

This clonotype showed up just a few times. The J gene is TRBJ1-4, the V gene TRBV27; 8 positions agree with TRBD1. The CDR3 loop spans 15 amino acids. The trim removed 3 bases at V and 6 bases at J, leaving 6 bases unmatched. The germline V gene encodes CDR1 MNHEY and CDR2 SMNVEV (reference sequence). The CDR3 bases are TGTGCCAGCAGTTTCCTGGGACAGGTGGATGAAAAACTGTTTTTT. Amino acids: CASSFLGQVDEKLFF.

The sample holds many counts of this clonotype. The rearrangement uses TRBV27 and TRBJ2-3, with D hard to call. Trimming pared 1 base from V and 2 bases from J, leaving 10 bases between. CDR1 and CDR2 (germline): MNHEY, SMNVEV (reference sequence). The CDR3 runs 15 residues. This CDR3 reads CASSLFWRSTDTQYF. DNA for the CDR3: TGTGCCAGCAGTTTATTCTGGAGATCCACAGATACGCAGTATTTT.

This clonotype was seen a few times. The V call is TRBV12-3 or TRBV12-4, the J call TRBJ2-6; 9 bases fit TRBD1. The V and J ends lost 3 bases and 4 bases, in that order; junction bases with no gene match: 7. The CDR3 runs 17 residues. The CDR3 reads CASSFGDRVYGANVLTF. CDR3 nucleotides: TGTGCCAGCAGTTTCGGGGACAGGGTGTACGGGGCCAACGTCCTGACTTTC.

CDR3 coding DNA: TGTGCCAGCAGTTGGAGGGGCAATCAGCCCCAGCATTTT. Translated: CASSWRGNQPQHF. This chain connects TRBV27 to TRBJ1-5, with unresolved D. Trimming took off 4 bases at V and 2 bases at J, with 6 bases between the two ends. Germline V gene data show CDR1 as MNHEY and CDR2 as SMNVEV (reference sequence). The CDR3 is made up of 13 amino acids.

This clonotype was seen at least ten times. The V gene is TRBV6-6, the J gene TRBJ2-5; weak D call: TRBD2 (7 bases). This CDR3 is built from 18 residues. V shed 2 bases and J shed 2 bases, with 21 bases lying between them. Germline CDR1 MNHNY, CDR2 SVGAGI (reference sequence). CDR3 sequence reads: CASSYLNLPRGPQETQYF. The CDR3 region has the DNA TGTGCCAGCAGTTACCTAAACCTCCCGCGGGGGCCGCAAGAGACCCAGTACTTC.

The chain uses TRBV5-8 and TRBJ2-3; tentatively, D is TRBD1 (6 bases). Per germline, CDR1 SGHTS and CDR2 YDEGEE. The CDR3 is 21 amino acids. The V end lost 0 bases, the J end lost 4 bases, and 30 bases lay between the germline ends. CDR3 sequence: CASSLGTELGAGAFNSDTQYF. The CDR3, as DNA: TGTGCCAGCAGCTTGGGAACGGAATTGGGGGCTGGGGCCTTTAATTCAGATACGCAGTATTTT.

This clonotype has a count of ten or more. The CDR3 is CASSVRQLNTEAFF. The CDR3 DNA reads as TGTGCCAGCAGTGTAAGGCAGCTGAACACTGAAGCTTTCTTT. The V and J genes are TRBV2 and TRBJ1-1; D gene ambiguous. V was clipped by 4 bases and J by 0 bases, with 9 bases between them. Germline values: CDR1 SNHLY, CDR2 FYNNEI. The length of the CDR3 is 14 residues.

This clonotype appeared a few times. This rearrangement joins TRBV5-5 to TRBJ2-7; a weak D match, TRBD2 (6 bases). CDR3 size: 13 residues. Trimming removed 4 bases from V and 6 bases from J, with 14 bases in between. CDR1 is SGHKS, CDR2 YYEKEE, per germline (reference sequence). CDR3 sequence (DNA): TGTGCCAGCAGCAGGGACGGACTACCCGAGCAGTACTTC. It translates to CASSRDGLPEQYF. The full variable domain, in which reference TRBV5-5 and TRBJ2-7 provide the parts outside the CDR3, is DAGVTQSPTHLIKTRGQQVTLRCSPISGHKSVSWYQQVLGQGPQFIFQYYEKEERGRGNFPDRFSARQFPNYSSELNVNALLLGDSALYLCASSRDGLPEQYFGPGTRLTVT.

This clonotype was seen at least ten times. This sequence joins TRBV11-1 and TRBJ2-7; 11 nucleotides agree with TRBD2. Germline assignment: CDR1 SGHAT and CDR2 FQDESV (reference sequence). Trimming at V came to 5 bases and at J to 4 bases, leaving 16 bases not matched to a gene. The CDR3 has 18 residues. The CDR3 here is CASSEAGTSGPGGYEQYF. The CDR3 DNA is TGTGCCAGCAGCGAAGCCGGGACTAGCGGCCCTGGCGGATACGAGCAGTACTTC.

This clonotype was recorded many times. V usage is TRBV2 and J usage is TRBJ2-7; the D call may be TRBD1 or TRBD2 (5 bases each). Trimming took 1 base from V and 3 from J, leaving 16 bases between them. The CDR3 has 16 amino acids. The germline V gene has CDR1 SNHLY and CDR2 FYNNEI. The CDR3 nucleotides read TGTGCCAGCAGTGAAGGCCTAGCCGGGACCTACTACGAGCAGTACTTC. Protein: CASSEGLAGTYYEQYF.

As concerns this clonotype: A much bigger clone sits one base away, suggesting this may be a read error. The chain carries TRBV14 and TRBJ1-1, with D uncertain. CDR1 and CDR2 (germline): SGHDN, FVKESK. The V and J ends lost 4 bases and 5 bases respectively, with 11 bases between them. The CDR3 totals 13 residues. This chain's CDR3 is CASSRLTRTEAFF. The CDR3 bases are TGTGCCAGCAGCCGGCTGACGAGGACTGAAGCTTTCTTT.

This clonotype was counted only a few times. The chain carries TRBV6-5 and TRBJ2-2; D is perhaps TRBD1 (6 bases). Germline assignment: CDR1 MNHEY and CDR2 SVGAGI. V gave up 2 bases and J gave up 6 bases, with 10 bases separating them. There are 14 residues in the CDR3. The CDR3 region has the DNA TGTGCCAGCAGTTACCTCAGGGGTGCCGGGGAGCTGTTTTTT. It encodes CASSYLRGAGELFF.

The chain has TRBV10-3 and TRBJ1-1; D unresolved. CDR3 length: 15 residues. Germline loops: CDR1 ENHRY, CDR2 SYGVKD. V dropped 4 bases and J dropped 1 base, with 13 bases sitting between them. DNA of the CDR3: TGTGCCATCAGTGGGCACCCGACTACGAACACTGAAGCTTTCTTT. Protein: CAISGHPTTNTEAFF.

Concerning this clonotype itself: A much larger clone lies a single base off, so this may be a read error. The rearrangement links TRBV15 to TRBJ2-7; tentative D call: TRBD1 (6 bases). The CDR3 is made up of 13 amino acids. Germline V gene lookup returns CDR1 LNHNV and CDR2 YYDKDF (reference sequence). CDR3 coding DNA: TGTGCCACCGGCAGCAGCCAGGGGTACGAGCAGTACTTC. It codes for CATGSSQGYEQYF. The full variable domain, completed using reference TRBV15 and TRBJ2-7, is DAMVIQNPRYQVTQFGKPVTLSCSQTLNHNVMYWYQQKSSQAPKLLFHYYDKDFNNEADTPDNFQSRRPNTSFCFLDIRSPGLGDTAMYLCATGSSQGYEQYFGPGTRLTVT.

This clonotype was detected a few times. The rearrangement joins TRBV12-3 or TRBV12-4 to TRBJ2-5; D call uncertain. This CDR3 region has 13 residues. Trimming removed 6 bases at V and 5 bases at J, with 13 bases between. CDR3 amino acids: CASRARMWETQYF. Here the CDR3 DNA reads TGTGCCAGCAGGGCCCGGATGTGGGAGACCCAGTACTTC.

Comment on this clonotype: A much bigger clone sits one base away, suggesting this may be a read error. The chain is built from TRBV20-1 and TRBJ1-1; 10 bases are shared with TRBD1. Looked up from germline, CDR1 is DFQATT and CDR2 is SNEGSKA (reference sequence). CDR3 length equals 14 residues. The DNA of the CDR3 is TGCAGTGCTAGCGGGACAGGGGTGAACACTGGAGCTTTCTTT. This gives the protein CSASGTGVNTGAFF.

This clonotype was observed many times. V usage is TRBV20-1 and J usage is TRBJ2-1, with D possibly matching TRBD2 (5 bases). Trimming removed 6 bases from V and 3 bases from J, with 12 bases in between. Germline CDR1 is DFQATT and CDR2 is SNEGSKA (reference sequence). CDR3 size: 13 residues. The CDR3 region is CSAKPRGYNEQFF. CDR3 DNA sequence: TGCAGTGCAAAACCTCGGGGCTACAATGAGCAGTTCTTC.

In regard to this clonotype: This may come from a read error, since a much larger clone is one base off. The genes are TRBV6-5 and TRBJ2-5, with D perhaps TRBD1 or TRBD2 (6 bases each). V was trimmed by 2 bases and J by 5 bases, leaving 15 bases between them. CDR1 and CDR2 from the germline V gene are MNHEY and SVGAGI. The CDR3 has 15 residues. For the CDR3, the DNA is TGTGCCAGCAGTTACGATTCGGGGGCCGGGGAGACCCAGTACTTC. This translates into CASSYDSGAGETQYF.

This clonotype has only a few counts. The chain carries TRBV10-1 and TRBJ1-1; weak D call: TRBD1 (6 bases). V shed 8 bases and J shed 1 base, with 17 bases lying between them. CDR3 length: 15 residues. Per the germline V gene, CDR1 is WNHNN and CDR2 is SYGVQD (reference sequence). CDR3 residues: CASSDGGGGNTEAFF. As DNA, the CDR3 is TGCGCCAGCTCGGACGGAGGAGGGGGGAACACTGAAGCTTTCTTT.

This clonotype has a handful of counts. Being one base from a much bigger clone, this may be a read error. The gene calls are TRBV4-3 and TRBJ1-1; no clear D. Germline CDR1 LGHNA, CDR2 YSLEER. CDR3 length equals 14 residues. The CDR3, as DNA: TGCGCCAGCAGCCAAGACCCCCGGAACACTGAAGCTCTCTTT. This codes for CASSQDPRNTEALF.

On this clonotype itself: A much more abundant neighbour one base away suggests this may be a read error. The chain joins TRBV15 to TRBJ2-3; D perhaps matches TRBD2 (5 bases). CDR3 length: 16 residues. CDR1 LNHNV and CDR2 YYDKDF come from the germline V gene (reference sequence). This CDR3 is CATSRDLQRSTDTRYF. CDR3 nucleotide sequence: TGTGCCACCAGCAGAGACCTGCAGCGGAGCACAGATACGCGGTATTTT. Drawing the rest from reference TRBV15 and TRBJ2-3, the complete variable domain is DAMVIQNPRYQVTQFGKPVTLSCSQTLNHNVMYWYQQKSSQAPKLLFHYYDKDFNNEADTPDNFQSRRPNTSFCFLDIRSPGLGDTAMYLCATSRDLQRSTDTRYFGPGTRLTVL.

A note on this clonotype: This may be a read error: a much more frequent sequence differs by one nucleotide. The chain is built from TRBV28 and TRBJ1-2; the D is unclear. V lost 4 bases to trimming and J lost 4 bases, with 16 bases between them. Germline V lookup: CDR1 MDHEN, CDR2 SYDVKM. The CDR3 covers 15 residues. The CDR3 DNA sequence: TGTGCCAGCAGTTCCCTTCTACCGACTAGCTATGGCTACACCTTC. Protein sequence: CASSSLLPTSYGYTF.

This clonotype was recorded many times. The genes are TRBV7-9 and TRBJ1-1; 7 bases line up with TRBD1. After removal of 5 bases from V and 1 base from J, the junction contained 7 bases not matched to a gene. The CDR3 spans 15 residues. Germline assignment: CDR1 SEHNR and CDR2 FQNEAQ (reference sequence). The CDR3 sequence is CASSPSTGSNTEAFF. The CDR3 DNA reads as TGTGCCAGCAGCCCGTCGACAGGGTCGAACACTGAAGCTTTCTTT.

The V call is TRBV27, the J call TRBJ2-7; D might be TRBD1 (6 bases). Germline-derived CDR1 and CDR2 are MNHEY and SMNVEV (reference sequence). The CDR3 has 15 residues. V shed 10 bases and J shed 3 bases, with 22 bases lying between them. The CDR3 nucleotides read TGTGCCACTGGACACCGGAACAGGGCCTTCTACGAGCAGTACTTC. Protein: CATGHRNRAFYEQYF.

This clonotype was seen a handful of times. This sequence joins TRBV11-2 and TRBJ1-1; D perhaps matches TRBD1 (5 bases). Germline CDR1 and CDR2: SGHAT and FQNNGV. V was clipped by 4 bases and J by 7 bases, with 13 bases between them. The CDR3 has 13 amino acids. This CDR3 is CASSYRNGIEAFF. CDR3 nucleotide sequence: TGTGCCAGCAGCTACAGGAATGGGATTGAAGCTTTCTTT.